This T cell receptor beta chain is drawn from a study of blood T cell repertoires in COVID-19. For the study at large: The United States, Italy and Spain provided the acute and convalescent COVID-19 samples. PBMCs, B-cell-depleted T cells, or T cells were the source of the cDNA or gDNA that made up the material.

In terms of age and location, participants ranged from about 18 to 95 years and lived in under 30 US areas. The assay was immunoSEQ multiplex PCR, and TCRdb's table has in-frame clones only and misses some. The sample has about 210,000 clones, approximately 80% seen once. The CDR3 is 14 amino acids. V was trimmed by 3 bases and J by 5 bases, leaving 11 bases between them. The germline V gene has CDR1 SGHDN and CDR2 FVKESK. The clonotype comes from a man aged 25-40 years with acute COVID-19. The sequenced sample was PBMCs or T cells enriched from blood (not recorded which). V is TRBV14 and J is TRBJ2-1, with D uncertain. DNA for the CDR3: TGTGCCAGCAGCCATAACGTCAGGAACAATGAGCAGTTCTTC. It is translated as CASSHNVRNNEQFF.